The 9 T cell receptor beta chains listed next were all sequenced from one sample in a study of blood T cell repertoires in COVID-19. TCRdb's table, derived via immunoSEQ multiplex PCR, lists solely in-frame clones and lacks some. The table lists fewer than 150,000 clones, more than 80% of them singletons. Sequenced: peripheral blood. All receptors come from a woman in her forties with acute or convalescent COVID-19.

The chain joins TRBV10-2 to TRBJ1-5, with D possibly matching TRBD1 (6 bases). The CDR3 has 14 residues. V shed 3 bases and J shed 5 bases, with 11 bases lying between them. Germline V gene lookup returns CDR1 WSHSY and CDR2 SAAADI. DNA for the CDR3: TGCGCCAGCAGTGATAGGGGGTGGGATCAGCCCCAGCATTTT. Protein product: CASSDRGWDQPQHF.

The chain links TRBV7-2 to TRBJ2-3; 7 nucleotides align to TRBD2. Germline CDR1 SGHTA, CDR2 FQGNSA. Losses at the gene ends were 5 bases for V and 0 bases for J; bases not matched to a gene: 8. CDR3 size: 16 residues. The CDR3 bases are TGTGCCAGCAGCCCCCGTCGGGGGGTGAGCACAGATACGCAGTATTTT. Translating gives CASSPRRGVSTDTQYF.

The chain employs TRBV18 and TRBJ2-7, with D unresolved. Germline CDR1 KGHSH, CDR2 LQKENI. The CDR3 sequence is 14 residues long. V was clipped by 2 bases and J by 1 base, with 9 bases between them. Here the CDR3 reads CASSPSSKSYEQYF. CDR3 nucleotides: TGTGCCAGCTCACCATCCTCTAAATCCTACGAGCAGTACTTC.

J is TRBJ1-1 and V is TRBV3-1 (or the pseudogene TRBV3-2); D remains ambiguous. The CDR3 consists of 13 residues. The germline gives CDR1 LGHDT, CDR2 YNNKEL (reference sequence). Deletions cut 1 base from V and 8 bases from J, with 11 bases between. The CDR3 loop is CASSQGGGIEAFF. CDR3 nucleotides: TGTGCCAGCAGCCAAGGGGGAGGCATCGAAGCTTTCTTT.

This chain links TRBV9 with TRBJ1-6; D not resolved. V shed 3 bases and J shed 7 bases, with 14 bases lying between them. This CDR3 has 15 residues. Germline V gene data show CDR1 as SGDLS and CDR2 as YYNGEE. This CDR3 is CASSGSEGKNSPLHF. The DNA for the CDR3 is TGTGCCAGCAGCGGATCCGAGGGTAAGAATTCACCCCTCCACTTT.

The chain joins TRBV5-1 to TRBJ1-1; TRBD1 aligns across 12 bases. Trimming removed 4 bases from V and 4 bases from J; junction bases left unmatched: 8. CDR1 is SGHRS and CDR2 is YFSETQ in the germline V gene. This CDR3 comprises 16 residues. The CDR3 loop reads CASSAGTGGFITEAFF. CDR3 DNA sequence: TGCGCCAGCAGCGCCGGGACAGGGGGCTTTATCACTGAAGCTTTCTTT.

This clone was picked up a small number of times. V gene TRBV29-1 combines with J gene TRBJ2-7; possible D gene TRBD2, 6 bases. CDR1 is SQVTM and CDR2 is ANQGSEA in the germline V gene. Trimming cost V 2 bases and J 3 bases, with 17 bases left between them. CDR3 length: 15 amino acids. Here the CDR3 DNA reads TGCAGCGTTGAAAAAGGCCTAGGGCGGGACTACGAGCAGTACTTC. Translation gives CSVEKGLGRDYEQYF.

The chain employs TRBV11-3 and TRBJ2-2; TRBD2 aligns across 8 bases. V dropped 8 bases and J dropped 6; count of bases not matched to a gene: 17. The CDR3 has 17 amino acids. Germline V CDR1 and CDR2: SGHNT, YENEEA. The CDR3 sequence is CASGGSGGSTGAGELFF. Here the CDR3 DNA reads TGTGCCAGCGGAGGGAGCGGGGGTTCGACGGGAGCCGGGGAGCTGTTTTTT.

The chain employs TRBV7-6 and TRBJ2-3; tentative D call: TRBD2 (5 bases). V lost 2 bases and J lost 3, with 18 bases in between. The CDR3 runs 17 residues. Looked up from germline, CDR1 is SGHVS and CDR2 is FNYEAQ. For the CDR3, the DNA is TGTGCCAGCAGCTTATATTTTCGGGGTAGGGTAACAGATACGCAGTATTTT. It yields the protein CASSLYFRGRVTDTQYF.